This record covers a single T cell receptor beta chain. This clonotype was counted at least ten times. Its antigen is not yet known. No much larger clone exists at a distance of one base, and base qualities are not known. Receptors were amplified or captured by PCR. TCRdb lists the instrument as Illumina HiSeq 2500. To reduce PCR and sequencing biases, unique molecular identifiers were incorporated into the TCR beta cDNA libraries. Roughly 500,000 cDNA molecules were obtained per 1 to 10 million input T cells, so each molecule approximated one T cell. The patient libraries were prepared and sequenced with the same protocol used for the earlier healthy control dataset. Within a given batch, samples were prepared together, multiplexed and sequenced on the same HiSeq lane. On the authors' methods: MIGEC was used to process the raw barcoded reads, and molecular identifier groups with only a single read were discarded before consensus assembly and CDR3 extraction. VDJtools was used for post-analysis of the clonotype tables, and diversity was normalized by down-sampling every dataset to the size of the smallest sample. Repertoire overlap clustering matched CDR3 amino acid but not nucleotide sequences to correct batch-related cross-sample contamination. In-frame beta chains were kept once TCRdb had trimmed the public reads at Q25 with fastp and called clones with MiXCR. Identical CDR3 protein sequences are pooled into one entry, listed with their most common genes and DNA. The authors' filters were not applied to this entry. A total of some 190,000 distinct CDR3 sequences appear in this sample, over 25% of them only once. The top ten constitute roughly 3.5% of the sample.

This sample stems from a study of post-analysis software for immune sequencing data (dated by TCRdb to between 2014 and 2016). For the study in its entirety: Recorded disease courses included relapsing-remitting, secondary progressive and progressive-relapsing multiple sclerosis, with some patients lacking subtype annotation. The multiple sclerosis patient repertoires were compared with 11 previously published healthy control repertoires from donors aged about 6 to 28 years. A subset of samples was prepared in parallel using single-end sample barcoding, then pooled and co-amplified after Illumina adapter ligation. Results the study describes overall, beyond this receptor: The control group was slightly older than the multiple sclerosis patient group. Patients showed significantly higher frequencies than controls for roughly five TRBV segments, among them TRBV5-6, TRBV5-1 and TRBV20-1. Compared with controls, multiple sclerosis patients had significantly lower normalized Chao1 diversity, a finding suggesting substantial peripheral T-cell clonal expansion. Strong co-clustering of samples prepared in the same batch was shown by direct clustering with F measure, prompting a batch-effect correction.

To demonstrate the VDJtools post-analysis software, TCR beta repertoires were profiled from the peripheral blood of 10 to 15 young patients with multiple sclerosis. The multiple sclerosis patients were children and adolescents ranging in age from roughly 6 to 15 years. Taken from the germline V gene, the CDR1 and CDR2 loops are MDHEN and SYDVKM. The CDR3 goes from the cysteine to the phenylalanine over 13 residues. The kept DNA is CDR3 alone, 39 bases in frame from the first base. The germline V and J ends show losses of 7 bases and 7 bases respectively, and no gene match explains 10 bases of the junction.

What was sequenced was blood. The receptor was derived from a girl aged 2-17 years with multiple sclerosis. Recombination linked TRBV28 to TRBJ2-7; TRBD1 aligns with 7 central bases. The CDR3 sequence is CASTRDSVYEQYF. The bases read TGTGCCAGCACGAGGGACAGCGTGTATGAGCAGTACTTC.